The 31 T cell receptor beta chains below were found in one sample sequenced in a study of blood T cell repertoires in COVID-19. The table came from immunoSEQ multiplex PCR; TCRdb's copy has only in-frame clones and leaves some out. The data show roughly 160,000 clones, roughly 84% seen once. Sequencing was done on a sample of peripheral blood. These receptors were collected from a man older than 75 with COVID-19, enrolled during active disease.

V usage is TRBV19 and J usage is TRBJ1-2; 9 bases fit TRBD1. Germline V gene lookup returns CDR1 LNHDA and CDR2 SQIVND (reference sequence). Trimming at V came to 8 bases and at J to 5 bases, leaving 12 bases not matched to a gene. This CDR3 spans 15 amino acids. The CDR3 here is CASSITPGTGYGYTF. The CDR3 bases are TGTGCCAGTTCCATTACCCCCGGGACAGGGTATGGCTACACCTTC. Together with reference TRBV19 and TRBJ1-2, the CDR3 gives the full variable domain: DGGITQSPKYLFRKEGQNVTLSCEQNLNHDAMYWYRQDPGQGLRLIYYSQIVNDFQKGDIAEGYSVSREKKESFPLTVTSAQKNPTAFYLCASSITPGTGYGYTFGSGTRLTVV.

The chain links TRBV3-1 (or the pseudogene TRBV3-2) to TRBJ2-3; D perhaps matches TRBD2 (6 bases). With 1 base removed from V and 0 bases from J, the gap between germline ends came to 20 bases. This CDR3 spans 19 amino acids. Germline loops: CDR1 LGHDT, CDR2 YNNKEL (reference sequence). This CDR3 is CASSQVVPRRGSSTDTQYF. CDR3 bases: TGTGCCAGCAGCCAAGTTGTGCCTCGGCGGGGTTCTAGCACAGATACGCAGTATTTT.

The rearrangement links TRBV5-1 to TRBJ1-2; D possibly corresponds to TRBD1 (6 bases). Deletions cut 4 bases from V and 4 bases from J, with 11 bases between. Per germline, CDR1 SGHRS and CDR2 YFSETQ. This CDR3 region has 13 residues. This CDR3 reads CASSVGHSYGYTF. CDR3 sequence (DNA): TGCGCCAGCAGCGTGGGACACTCCTATGGCTACACCTTC.

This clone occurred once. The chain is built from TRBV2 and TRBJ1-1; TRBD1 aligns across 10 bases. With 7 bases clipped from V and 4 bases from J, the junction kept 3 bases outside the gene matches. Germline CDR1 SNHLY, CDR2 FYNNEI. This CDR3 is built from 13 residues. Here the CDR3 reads CASTRTGGTEAFF. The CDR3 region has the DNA TGTGCCAGCACCAGGACAGGGGGCACTGAAGCTTTCTTT.

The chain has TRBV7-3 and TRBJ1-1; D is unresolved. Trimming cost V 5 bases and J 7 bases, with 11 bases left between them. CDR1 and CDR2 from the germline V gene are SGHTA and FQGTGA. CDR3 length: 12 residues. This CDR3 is CASSQETGEAFF. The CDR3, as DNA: TGTGCCAGCAGCCAAGAGACTGGTGAAGCTTTCTTT.

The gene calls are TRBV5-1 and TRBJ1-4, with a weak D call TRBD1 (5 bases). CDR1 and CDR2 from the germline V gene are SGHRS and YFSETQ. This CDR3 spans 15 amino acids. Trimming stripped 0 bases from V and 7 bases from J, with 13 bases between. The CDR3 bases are TGCGCCAGCAGCTTGGTAGGCACAGGCATTGAAAAACTGTTTTTT. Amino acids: CASSLVGTGIEKLFF.

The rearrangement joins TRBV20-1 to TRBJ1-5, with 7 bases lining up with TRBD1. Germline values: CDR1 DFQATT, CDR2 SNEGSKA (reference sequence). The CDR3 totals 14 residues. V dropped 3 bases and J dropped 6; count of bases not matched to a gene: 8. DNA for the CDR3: TGCAGTGCTAGTTCAGGGGGGCACGGTCAGCCCCAGCATTTT. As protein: CSASSGGHGQPQHF.

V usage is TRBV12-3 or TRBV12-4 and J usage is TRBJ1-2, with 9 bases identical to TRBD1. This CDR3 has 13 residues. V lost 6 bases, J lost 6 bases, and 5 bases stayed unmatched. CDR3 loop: CASSLDRGHGYTF. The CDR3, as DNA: TGTGCCAGCAGCCTGGACAGGGGCCATGGCTACACCTTC.

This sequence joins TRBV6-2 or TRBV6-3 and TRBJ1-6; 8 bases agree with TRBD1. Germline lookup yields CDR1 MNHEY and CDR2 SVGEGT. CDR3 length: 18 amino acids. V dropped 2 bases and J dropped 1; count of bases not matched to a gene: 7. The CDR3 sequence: CASSYNQGARSYNSPLHF. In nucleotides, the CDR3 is TGTGCCAGCAGTTACAACCAGGGGGCCAGGTCCTATAATTCACCCCTCCACTTT.

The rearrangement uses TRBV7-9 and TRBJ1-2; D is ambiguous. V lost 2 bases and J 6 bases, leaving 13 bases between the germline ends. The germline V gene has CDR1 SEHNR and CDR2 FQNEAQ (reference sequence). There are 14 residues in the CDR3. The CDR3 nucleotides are TGTGCCAGCAGCTTATACAACACAGCGGATGGCTACACCTTC. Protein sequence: CASSLYNTADGYTF.

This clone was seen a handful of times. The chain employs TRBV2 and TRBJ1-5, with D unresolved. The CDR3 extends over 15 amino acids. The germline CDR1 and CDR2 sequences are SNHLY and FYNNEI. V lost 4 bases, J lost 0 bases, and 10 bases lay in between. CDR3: CASSVTQASNQPQHF. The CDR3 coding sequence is TGTGCCAGCAGTGTAACTCAGGCTAGCAATCAGCCCCAGCATTTT.

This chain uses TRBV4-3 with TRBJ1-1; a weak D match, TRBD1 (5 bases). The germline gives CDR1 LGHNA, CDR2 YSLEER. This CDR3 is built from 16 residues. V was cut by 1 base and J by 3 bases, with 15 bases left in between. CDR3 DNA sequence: TGCGCCAGCAGCCAAGTAGATTTGGGGGGGGACACTGAAGCTTTCTTT. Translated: CASSQVDLGGDTEAFF.

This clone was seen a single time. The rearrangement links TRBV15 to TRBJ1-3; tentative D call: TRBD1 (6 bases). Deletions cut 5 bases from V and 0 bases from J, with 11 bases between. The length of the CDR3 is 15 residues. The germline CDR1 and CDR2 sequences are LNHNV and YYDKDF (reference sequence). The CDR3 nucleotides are TGTGCCACCAGCTCCAGGGGCAGCTCTGGAAACACCATATATTTT. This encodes CATSSRGSSGNTIYF. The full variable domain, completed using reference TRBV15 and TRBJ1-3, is DAMVIQNPRYQVTQFGKPVTLSCSQTLNHNVMYWYQQKSSQAPKLLFHYYDKDFNNEADTPDNFQSRRPNTSFCFLDIRSPGLGDTAMYLCATSSRGSSGNTIYFGEGSWLTVV.

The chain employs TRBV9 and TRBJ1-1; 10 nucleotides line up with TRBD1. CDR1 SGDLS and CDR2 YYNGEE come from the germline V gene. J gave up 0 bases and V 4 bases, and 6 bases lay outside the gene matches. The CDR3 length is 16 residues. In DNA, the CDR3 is TGTGCCAGCAGCCCTCCGGGACAGGGGATGAACACTGAAGCTTTCTTT. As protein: CASSPPGQGMNTEAFF.

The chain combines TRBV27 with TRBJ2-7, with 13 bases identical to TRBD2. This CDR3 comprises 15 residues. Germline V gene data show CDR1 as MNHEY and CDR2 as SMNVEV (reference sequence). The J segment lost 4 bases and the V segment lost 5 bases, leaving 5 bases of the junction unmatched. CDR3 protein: CASSKGTSGIYEQYF. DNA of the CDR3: TGTGCCAGCAGTAAGGGGACTAGCGGGATTTACGAGCAGTACTTC.

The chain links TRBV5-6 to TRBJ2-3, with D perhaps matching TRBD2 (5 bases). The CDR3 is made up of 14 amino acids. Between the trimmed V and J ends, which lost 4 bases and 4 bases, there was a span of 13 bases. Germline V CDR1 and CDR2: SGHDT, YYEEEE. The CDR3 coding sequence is TGTGCCAGCAGCCTCCGGACTGGGTCAGATACGCAGTATTTT. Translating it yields CASSLRTGSDTQYF.

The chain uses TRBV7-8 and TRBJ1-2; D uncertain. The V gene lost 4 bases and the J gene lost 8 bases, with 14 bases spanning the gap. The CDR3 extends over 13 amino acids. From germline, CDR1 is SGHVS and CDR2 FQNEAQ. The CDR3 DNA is TGTGCCAGCAGCTCTCGCACGGTACAGGGCTACACCTTC. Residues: CASSSRTVQGYTF.

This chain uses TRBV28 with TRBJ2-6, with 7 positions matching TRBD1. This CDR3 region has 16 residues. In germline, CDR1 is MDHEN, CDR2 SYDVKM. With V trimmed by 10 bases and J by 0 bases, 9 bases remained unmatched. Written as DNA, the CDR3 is TGTGCCACCTCCGGGACAGTAAGCTCTGGGGCCAACGTCCTGACTTTC. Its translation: CATSGTVSSGANVLTF. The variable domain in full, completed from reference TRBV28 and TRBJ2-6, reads DVKVTQSSRYLVKRTGEKVFLECVQDMDHENMFWYRQDPGLGLRLIYFSYDVKMKEKGDIPEGYSVSREKKERFSLILESASTNQTSMYLCATSGTVSSGANVLTFGAGSRLTVL.

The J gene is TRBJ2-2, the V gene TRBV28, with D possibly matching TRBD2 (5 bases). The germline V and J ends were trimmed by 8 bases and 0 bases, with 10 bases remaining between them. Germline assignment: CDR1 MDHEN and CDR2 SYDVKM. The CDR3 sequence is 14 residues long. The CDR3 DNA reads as TGTGCCAGCCTGGCCGGGGCGAACACCGGGGAGCTGTTTTTT. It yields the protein CASLAGANTGELFF.

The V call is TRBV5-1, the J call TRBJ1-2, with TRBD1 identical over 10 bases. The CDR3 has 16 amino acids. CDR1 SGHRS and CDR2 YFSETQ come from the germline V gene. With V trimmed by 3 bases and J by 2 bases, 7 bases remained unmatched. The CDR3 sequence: CASSSRDRGSNYGYTF. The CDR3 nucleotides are TGCGCCAGCAGCTCGAGGGACAGGGGTTCCAACTATGGCTACACCTTC.

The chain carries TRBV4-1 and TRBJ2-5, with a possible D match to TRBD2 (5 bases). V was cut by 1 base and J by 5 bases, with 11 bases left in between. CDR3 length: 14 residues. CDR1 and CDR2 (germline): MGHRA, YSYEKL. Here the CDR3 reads CASSQGLAPETQYF. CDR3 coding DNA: TGCGCCAGCAGCCAAGGTCTAGCCCCCGAGACCCAGTACTTC.

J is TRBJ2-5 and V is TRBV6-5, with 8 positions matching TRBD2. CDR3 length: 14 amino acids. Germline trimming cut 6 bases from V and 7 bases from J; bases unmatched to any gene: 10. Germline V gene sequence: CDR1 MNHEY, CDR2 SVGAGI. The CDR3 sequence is CASRVPGRGGTQYF. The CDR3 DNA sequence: TGTGCCAGCAGAGTACCCGGGAGGGGAGGGACCCAGTACTTC.

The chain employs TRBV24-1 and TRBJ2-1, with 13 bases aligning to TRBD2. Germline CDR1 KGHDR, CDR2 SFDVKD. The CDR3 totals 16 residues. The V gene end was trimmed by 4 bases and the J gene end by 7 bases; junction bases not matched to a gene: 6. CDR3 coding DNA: TGTGCCACCAGTGACCCTGGACTAGCGGGGGCGAATGAGCAGTTCTTC. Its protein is CATSDPGLAGANEQFF.

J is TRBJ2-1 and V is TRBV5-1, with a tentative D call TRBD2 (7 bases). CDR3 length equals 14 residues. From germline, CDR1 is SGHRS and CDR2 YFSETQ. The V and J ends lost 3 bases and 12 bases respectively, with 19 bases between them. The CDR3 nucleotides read TGCGCCAGCAGCTCTGGCACCGGGGGGCCTTTGCAGTTCTTC. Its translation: CASSSGTGGPLQFF.

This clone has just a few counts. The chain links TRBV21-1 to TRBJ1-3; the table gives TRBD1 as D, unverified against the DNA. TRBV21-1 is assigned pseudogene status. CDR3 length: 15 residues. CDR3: CASSRGQDSGNTIYF. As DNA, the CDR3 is TGTGCCAGCAGCAGAGGACAGGACTCTGGAAACACCATATATTTT.

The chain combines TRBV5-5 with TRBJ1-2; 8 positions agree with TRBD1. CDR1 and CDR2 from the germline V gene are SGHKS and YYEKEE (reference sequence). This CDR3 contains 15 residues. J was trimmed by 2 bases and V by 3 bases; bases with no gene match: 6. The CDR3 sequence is CASSSQGGSNYGYTF. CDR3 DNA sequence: TGTGCCAGCAGCTCACAGGGGGGGAGCAACTATGGCTACACCTTC.

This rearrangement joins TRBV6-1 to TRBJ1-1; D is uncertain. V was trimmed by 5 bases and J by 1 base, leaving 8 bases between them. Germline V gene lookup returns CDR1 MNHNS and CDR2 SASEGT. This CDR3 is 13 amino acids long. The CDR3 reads CASSNGRNTEAFF. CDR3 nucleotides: TGTGCCAGCAGTAATGGCAGGAACACTGAAGCTTTCTTT.

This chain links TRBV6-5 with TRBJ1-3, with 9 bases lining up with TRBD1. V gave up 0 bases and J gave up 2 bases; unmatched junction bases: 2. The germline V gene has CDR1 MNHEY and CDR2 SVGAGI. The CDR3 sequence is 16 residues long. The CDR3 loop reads CASSYSRTGAGNTIYF. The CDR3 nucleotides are TGTGCCAGCAGTTACTCCCGGACAGGGGCTGGAAACACCATATATTTT.

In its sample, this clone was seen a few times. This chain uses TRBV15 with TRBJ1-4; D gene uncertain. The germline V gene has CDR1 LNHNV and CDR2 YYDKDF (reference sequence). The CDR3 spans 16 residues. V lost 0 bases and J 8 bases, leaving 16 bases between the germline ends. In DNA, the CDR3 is TGTGCCACCAGCAGAGAAGCCCCGACGGAGAAGGAAAAACTGTTTTTT. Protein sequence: CATSREAPTEKEKLFF.

CDR3 nucleotide sequence: TGCGCCAGCAGCCACCCGACAGGGGTGGGGGAAAAACTGTTTTTT. Protein sequence: CASSHPTGVGEKLFF. The chain couples TRBV4-1 to TRBJ1-4; 8 bases match TRBD1. The CDR3 totals 15 residues. The germline V gene has CDR1 MGHRA and CDR2 YSYEKL. With V trimmed by 3 bases and J by 8 bases, 8 bases remained unmatched.

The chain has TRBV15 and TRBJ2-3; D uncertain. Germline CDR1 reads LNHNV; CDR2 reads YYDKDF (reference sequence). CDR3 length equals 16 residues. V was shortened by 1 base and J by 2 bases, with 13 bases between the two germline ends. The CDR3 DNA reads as TGTGCCACCAGCAGAGGGCTAAGACACGACACAGATACGCAGTATTTT. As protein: CATSRGLRHDTDTQYF.